This entry describes one T cell receptor (beta chain). This sample stems from a study of cytomegalovirus exposure and HLA in healthy donors. This CDR3 is built from 14 residues. J gave up 4 bases and V 5 bases, and 7 bases lay outside the gene matches. Germline V lookup: CDR1 MNHNY, CDR2 SVGAGI (reference sequence). It was with 60 Vbeta and 13 Jbeta primers that the PCR ran. Sequenced by immunoSEQ multiplex PCR; TCRdb stores in-frame clones only, minus some. Of about 130,000 clones in the sample, over 60% are singletons; the top ten hold 13%. The sequenced material came from PBMCs. The chain is built from TRBV6-6 and TRBJ1-1; 7 bases match TRBD1. The TCR sequence derives from a woman between 55 and 75 years old in good health and CMV-seropositive. The CDR3 here is CASSTGTESTEAFF. The CDR3, as DNA: TGTGCCAGCAGTACCGGGACAGAGAGCACTGAAGCTTTCTTT.